The rows below give T cell receptor beta chains drawn from one sample of a study of blood T cell repertoires in COVID-19. The table came from immunoSEQ multiplex PCR; TCRdb's copy has only in-frame clones and leaves some out. Altogether 210,000 or so clones are present, 90% being singletons, with the ten largest covering 0.62%. The sample was peripheral blood. The receptors shown here come from a man aged 45 to 65 with acute or convalescent COVID-19. Both conserved end residues are part of each CDR3. D genes are given only for firm matches. Clone size, where shown, is once, few, many, or a class for clones that have expanded.

v_call	j_call	d_call	clone_size	cdr3_nt	cdr3_aa
TRBV28	TRBJ2-7	TRBD1	NA	TGTGCCAGCAGACGACAGGGCGGGTACGAGCAGTACTTC	CASRRQGGYEQYF
TRBV6-6	TRBJ2-3	TRBD2	NA	TGTGCCAGCAGTAGAGGGCTAGCGGGAGGGACAGATACGCAGTATTTT	CASSRGLAGGTDTQYF
TRBV19	TRBJ1-2	TRBD1	NA	TGTGCCAGTAGTGCAGGGGGCGCAGGCTATGGCTACACCTTC	CASSAGGAGYGYTF
TRBV7-9	TRBJ1-3	NA	NA	TGTGCCAGCAGCTTAGCCAGGTCAGCAGGAAACACCATATATTTT	CASSLARSAGNTIYF
TRBV10-3	TRBJ2-4	NA	once	TGTGCCATCAGTGAGTCCGGTGGTTATGACATTCAGTACTTC	CAISESGGYDIQYF
TRBV7-9	TRBJ1-1	NA	NA	TGTGCCAGCAGCTTAGCGCGTGGGGCGCGAGATAACACTGAAGCTTTCTTT	CASSLARGARDNTEAFF
TRBV7-3	TRBJ2-2	NA	NA	TGTGCCAGCAGCCTAAATGTGGGGGCCGGTACCGGGGAGCTGTTTTTT	CASSLNVGAGTGELFF
TRBV19	TRBJ1-5	NA	NA	TGTGCCAGTAGCTCTACCAGGGGACGGCCCCAGCATTTT	CASSSTRGRPQHF
TRBV28	TRBJ2-2	TRBD2	NA	TGTTACAGCGGGAGGGCCCATGGCGGGGAGCTGTTTTTT	CYSGRAHGGELFF
TRBV11-2	TRBJ2-7	TRBD2	few	TGTGCCAGCAGCAAGACTAGCGGGATAGACTACGAGCAGTACTTC	CASSKTSGIDYEQYF
TRBV9	TRBJ2-3	TRBD1	NA	TGTGCCAGCAGCACCCTAGAGGGGACAGGGGGCATAGATACGCAGTATTTT	CASSTLEGTGGIDTQYF
TRBV3-1/TRBV3-2	TRBJ2-1	TRBD2	NA	TGTGCCAGCAGCCAAGATTGGTTGCGGGGGTCCCACAATGAGCAGTTCTTC	CASSQDWLRGSHNEQFF
TRBV7-7	TRBJ2-3	TRBD2	NA	TGTGCTAGCAGCCTCAATAGCGGGGGGGCCTTGGATACGCAGTATTTT	CASSLNSGGALDTQYF
TRBV3-1/TRBV3-2	TRBJ2-7	NA	NA	TGTGCCAGCAGCGAGAAGTCGGGGAGCTCCTACGAGCAGTACTTC	CASSEKSGSSYEQYF
TRBV9	TRBJ2-3	TRBD2	NA	TGTGCCAGCATCCAAGCGGGAGCGGGGAATACGCAGTATTTT	CASIQAGAGNTQYF
TRBV7-2	TRBJ1-2	NA	few	TGTGCCAGCAGCTTAGGGAGCGGCTATGGCTACACCTTC	CASSLGSGYGYTF
TRBV28	TRBJ2-1	TRBD2	NA	TGTGCCAGCAGATCTACTAGCGGCGGCAATGAGCAGTTCTTC	CASRSTSGGNEQFF
TRBV7-9	TRBJ1-2	NA	NA	TGTGCCAGCAGCCCGACTACGGTCATGGGAGATTATGGCTACACCTTC	CASSPTTVMGDYGYTF
TRBV5-1	TRBJ1-5	TRBD1	NA	TGCGCCAGCAGCCAAACTACAGGGGATCAGCCCCAGCATTTT	CASSQTTGDQPQHF
TRBV27	TRBJ2-5	TRBD2	NA	TGTGCCACCCGGCGGCTAGCGGTAGAGACCCAGTACTTC	CATRRLAVETQYF
TRBV11-2	TRBJ1-4	TRBD1	NA	TGTGCCAGCAGCCTTACAGGGGGGTTTGTTAATGAAAAACTGTTTTTT	CASSLTGGFVNEKLFF
TRBV19	TRBJ1-5	TRBD1	NA	TGTGCCAGTAGTATGGTCCGGGACAGGGCCCAGCCCCAGCATTTT	CASSMVRDRAQPQHF
TRBV19	TRBJ2-7	NA	few	TGTGCCAGTAGTATCACCCGCAGCTCCTACGAGCAGTACTTC	CASSITRSSYEQYF
TRBV9	TRBJ1-6	NA	NA	TGTGCCAGCAGCGCCAGGGAAGGCTCCTATAATTCACCCCTCCACTTT	CASSAREGSYNSPLHF
TRBV29-1	TRBJ2-7	NA	once	TGCAGCGCCCGTTCTGACACGTACGAGCAGTACTTC	CSARSDTYEQYF
TRBV7-2	TRBJ2-2	NA	NA	TGTGCCAGCAGCTTAGCGGAAGGGGGAGCTGGGGAGCTGTTTTTT	CASSLAEGGAGELFF
TRBV6-2/TRBV6-3	TRBJ1-4	NA	few	TGTGCCAGCAGTCAACACAGGGTGCCGACTAATGAAAAACTGTTTTTT	CASSQHRVPTNEKLFF
TRBV7-9	TRBJ2-2	NA	NA	TGTGCCAGCAGCAACAGACTAGACAACACCGGGGAGCTGTTTTTT	CASSNRLDNTGELFF
TRBV6-5	TRBJ2-7	TRBD1	few	TGTGCCAGCAGCAACAGGGGGCGCTCAGCTTACGAGCAGTACTTC	CASSNRGRSAYEQYF
TRBV6-5	TRBJ1-2	NA	NA	TGTGCCAGCAGTTACTCGGGAACAGGTAGCAACTATGGCTACACCTTC	CASSYSGTGSNYGYTF
TRBV7-9	TRBJ1-3	NA	NA	TGTGCCAGCAGCTTAGTTTGGGGGGGCGTCGAAGGAAACACCATATATTTT	CASSLVWGGVEGNTIYF
TRBV7-9	TRBJ2-2	NA	few	TGTGCCAGCAGCTTAATACTAGCCACGGACACCGGGGAGCTGTTTTTT	CASSLILATDTGELFF
TRBV15	TRBJ1-2	TRBD1	NA	TGTGCCACCAGCAGTCAGGGGGACTATGGCTACACCTTC	CATSSQGDYGYTF
TRBV18	TRBJ1-1	NA	NA	TGTGCCAGCTCACCAATAGGGGGAGTCGGGAACACTGAAGCTTTCTTT	CASSPIGGVGNTEAFF
TRBV19	TRBJ2-1	TRBD2	NA	TGTGCCAGTAGTACCCAGCCCACGGGAGGCCTCTTCAATGAGCAGTTCTTC	CASSTQPTGGLFNEQFF
TRBV28	TRBJ2-3	TRBD1	NA	TGTGCCAGCAGTTTAGGACAGGACACAGATACGCAGTATTTT	CASSLGQDTDTQYF
TRBV27	TRBJ2-2	NA	NA	TGTGCCAGCAGTTTTAACTACCTCACCGGGGAGCTGTTTTTT	CASSFNYLTGELFF
TRBV6-5	TRBJ1-1	NA	NA	TGTGCCAGCAGTTCCCTCGGGGGGTGGGTCGGTGAAGCTTTCTTT	CASSSLGGWVGEAFF
TRBV27	TRBJ2-1	TRBD1	once	TGTGCCAGCAGTTTCCAGGGGGCTCTACCGGGTACTCAGTTCTTC	CASSFQGALPGTQFF
TRBV6-2/TRBV6-3	TRBJ2-2	NA	once	TGTGCCAGCAGTTACTTGCAGGGATCCACCGGGGAGCTGTTTTTT	CASSYLQGSTGELFF
TRBV11-2	TRBJ2-7	NA	NA	TGTGCCAGCAGCCCCCTCGCGAGCTTCTACGAGCAGTACTTC	CASSPLASFYEQYF
TRBV3-1/TRBV3-2	TRBJ1-1	NA	NA	TGTGCCAGCAGCCAAGATGGAGTCCGTCTGAACACTGAAGCTTTCTTT	CASSQDGVRLNTEAFF
TRBV28	TRBJ1-5	NA	NA	TGTGCCAGCAGTCCGAACACGGGTATGCCCCAGCATTTT	CASSPNTGMPQHF
TRBV19	TRBJ1-6	TRBD1	NA	TGTGCCAGCCAAAAGGACAGGAGATATAATTCACCCCTCCACTTT	CASQKDRRYNSPLHF
TRBV28	TRBJ1-1	TRBD1	NA	TGTGCCAGCAGGCGGACAGGGGAAGCTTTCTTT	CASRRTGEAFF
TRBV29-1	TRBJ2-1	TRBD2	NA	TGCAGCGTTGAGGGAACCCGGACTAGCGGGTACTCCTACAATGAGCAGTTCTTC	CSVEGTRTSGYSYNEQFF
TRBV7-2	TRBJ2-1	NA	NA	TGTGCCAGCAGCTTAGAGCGGGACAATGAGCAGTTCTTC	CASSLERDNEQFF
TRBV12-3/TRBV12-4	TRBJ1-1	NA	NA	TGTGCCAGCAGTTTAGCCTTTGCGGCGTTGGCTTTCTTT	CASSLAFAALAFF
TRBV27	TRBJ2-3	NA	NA	TGTGCCAGCAGGCAAGGAGGACCAAGACCAGATACGCAGTATTTT	CASRQGGPRPDTQYF
TRBV5-1	TRBJ2-3	NA	NA	TGCGCCAGCAGCTTAGGCAGGGGCCCAGATACGCAGTATTTT	CASSLGRGPDTQYF
TRBV7-9	TRBJ1-4	NA	NA	TGTGCCAGCAGCTTATGGGTAGGAGATAATGAAAAACTGTTTTTT	CASSLWVGDNEKLFF
TRBV7-9	TRBJ2-7	NA	NA	TGTGCCAGCAGCGCCGGGACTGGAAGCTCCTACGAGCAGTACTTC	CASSAGTGSSYEQYF
TRBV19	TRBJ2-1	TRBD2	NA	TGTGCCAGTAGTCCTACTAGCGGGACTTACAATGAGCAGTTCTTC	CASSPTSGTYNEQFF